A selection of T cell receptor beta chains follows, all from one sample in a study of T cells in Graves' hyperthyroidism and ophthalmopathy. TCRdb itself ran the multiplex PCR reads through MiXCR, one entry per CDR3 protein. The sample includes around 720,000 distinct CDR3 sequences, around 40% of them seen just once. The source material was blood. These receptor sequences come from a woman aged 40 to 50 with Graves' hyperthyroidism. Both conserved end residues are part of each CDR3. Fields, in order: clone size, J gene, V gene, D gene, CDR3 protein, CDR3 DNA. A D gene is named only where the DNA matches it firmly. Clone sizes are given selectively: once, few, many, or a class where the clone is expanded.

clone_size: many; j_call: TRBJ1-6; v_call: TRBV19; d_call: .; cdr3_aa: CATTDGTYNSPLHF; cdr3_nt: TGTGCCACCACGGACGGGACCTATAATTCACCCCTCCACTTT
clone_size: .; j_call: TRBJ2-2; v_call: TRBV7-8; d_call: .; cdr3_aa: CASLREITGELFF; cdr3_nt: TGTGCCAGCCTCCGTGAGATCACCGGGGAGCTGTTTTTT
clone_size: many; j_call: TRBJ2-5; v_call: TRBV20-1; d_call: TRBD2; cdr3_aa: CSARDLASGTQETQYF; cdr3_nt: TGCAGTGCTAGAGATTTGGCTAGCGGGACCCAAGAGACCCAGTACTTC
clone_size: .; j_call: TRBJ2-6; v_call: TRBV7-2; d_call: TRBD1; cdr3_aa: CASSPSGTGIPGANVLTF; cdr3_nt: TGTGCCAGCAGCCCCAGCGGGACAGGGATCCCTGGGGCCAACGTCCTGACTTTC
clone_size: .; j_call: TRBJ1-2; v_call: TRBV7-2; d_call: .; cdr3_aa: CASSPPGRNDGYTF; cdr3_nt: TGTGCCAGCAGCCCGCCGGGGCGGAACGATGGCTACACCTTC
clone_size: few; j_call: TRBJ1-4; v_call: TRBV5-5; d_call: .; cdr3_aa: CASGMGATNEKLFF; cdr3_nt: TGTGCCAGCGGAATGGGGGCGACTAATGAAAAACTGTTTTTT
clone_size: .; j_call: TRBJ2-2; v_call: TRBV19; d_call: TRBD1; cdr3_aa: CATRGTGNTGELFF; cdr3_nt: TGTGCCACCCGGGGGACAGGGAACACCGGGGAGCTGTTTTTT
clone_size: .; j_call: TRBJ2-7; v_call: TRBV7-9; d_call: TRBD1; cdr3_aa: CASSSAGQGPYEQYF; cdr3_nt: TGCGCCAGCAGTTCTGCGGGACAGGGGCCCTACGAGCAGTACTTC
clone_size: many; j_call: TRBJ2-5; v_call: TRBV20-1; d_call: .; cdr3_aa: CSARDTRASETQYF; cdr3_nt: TGCAGTGCTAGAGATACCCGGGCATCAGAGACCCAGTACTTC
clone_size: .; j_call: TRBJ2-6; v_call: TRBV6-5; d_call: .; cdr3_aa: CASSYSSLSGANVLTF; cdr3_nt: TGTGCCAGCAGTTACTCTTCGCTCTCTGGGGCCAACGTCCTGACTTTC
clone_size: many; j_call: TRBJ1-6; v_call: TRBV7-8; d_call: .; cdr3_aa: CASSHPGRGGLNSPLHF; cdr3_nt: TGTGCCAGCAGCCACCCGGGGCGGGGGGGCCTGAATTCACCCCTCCACTTT